This T cell receptor beta chain originates from a study of T cells after posttransplantation cyclophosphamide. The naive gate required viable CD3+CD4+ or CD3+CD8+ cells with CCR7+CD45RA+CD45RO-CD95-CD27+CD28+ phenotype. A remark on this clone: Its specificity is unknown.

General observations from the study: Later blood repertoires were often dominated by clones from the donor CD8+ memory compartment. After PTCy, TRB diversity resembled that of CNI/methotrexate controls.

There are 17 residues in the CDR3. V was trimmed by 0 bases and J by 0 bases, leaving 13 bases between them. Germline CDR1 SGHKS, CDR2 YYEKEE (reference sequence). TCRdb's copy holds only in-frame clones and misses some; the assay was immunoSEQ multiplex PCR. Of more than 30,000 clones listed, about 89% were seen once; the top ten hold about 0.25%. Sequencing used naive CD4+ T cells sorted from PBMCs. This TCR derives from a woman aged 55-70 years in good health, CMV-negative, and a related stem cell transplant donor. The V and J genes are TRBV5-5 and TRBJ1-5, with D possibly matching TRBD1 (5 bases). CDR3 loop: CASSLGGGKNSNQPQHF. CDR3 DNA: TGTGCCAGCAGCTTGGGGGGGGGAAAAAATAGCAATCAGCCCCAGCATTTT.